This T cell receptor (beta chain) originates from a study of blood T cell repertoires in COVID-19. In the study overall: PBMCs, B-cell-depleted T cells, or T cells provided the cDNA or gDNA that made up the material.

Ages ranged from about 18 to 100 years, with residence in fewer than 25 US areas. Data came from immunoSEQ multiplex PCR; TCRdb stores just in-frame clones and leaves some out. The sample shows around 160,000 clones, 65% to 85% of them seen only once. Germline CDR1 is SNHLY and CDR2 is FYNNEI. This CDR3 has 14 amino acids. V shed 8 bases, J shed 5 bases, and the junction held 11 bases outside the gene matches. This clonotype was sampled from a man aged 40-49 years who had recovered from COVID-19. Sequenced input: PBMCs or T cells enriched from blood (not recorded which). The V and J genes are TRBV2 and TRBJ2-5, with 7 nucleotides matching TRBD2. Here the CDR3 reads CASGGWTGGETQYF. The CDR3, as DNA: TGTGCCAGCGGGGGATGGACCGGGGGGGAGACCCAGTACTTC.